This is a list of T cell receptor beta chains from one sample in a study of naive and memory T cell subsets. TCRdb re-derived calls from the UMI-ligation and nested PCR reads in MiXCR, one entry per CDR3 protein. Seen here are 20,000 to 25,000 distinct CDR3 sequences, roughly 6% observed once, and the top ten hold around 6.4%. The sequencing used skin, collected from a tuberculin skin test site. The source of these receptors is an adult in good health. Each CDR3 is given with its conserved first and last residue. D genes are given only for firm matches. Only part of the rows carry a size: once, few, many, or a class if the clone is expanded.

length	D	V	J	size	CDR3	DNA
14	NA	TRBV7-3	TRBJ1-1	NA	CASSLGGMNTEAFF	TGTGCCAGCAGCTTAGGAGGAATGAACACTGAAGCTTTCTTT
11	NA	TRBV27	TRBJ2-3	medium-sized	CASSFSDTQYF	TGTGCCAGCAGTTTCTCAGATACGCAGTATTTT
17	TRBD2	TRBV4-3	TRBJ2-2	many	CASSQETSGRTTGELFF	TGCGCCAGCAGCCAAGAAACTAGCGGGAGGACCACCGGGGAGCTGTTTTTT
16	TRBD1	TRBV9	TRBJ1-2	many	CASSVDPAGTGYGYTF	TGTGCCAGCAGCGTAGACCCTGCCGGGACAGGCTATGGCTACACCTTC
12	NA	TRBV5-4	TRBJ1-2	NA	CASSMDSYGYTF	TGTGCCAGCAGCATGGACAGCTATGGCTACACCTTC
12	NA	TRBV28	TRBJ2-4	many	CASSFPKNIQYF	TGTGCCAGCAGTTTTCCCAAAAACATTCAGTACTTC
16	TRBD2	TRBV6-2/TRBV6-3	TRBJ2-1	medium-sized	CATCSLAGGSYNEQFF	TGTGCCACCTGTTCTCTAGCGGGGGGCTCCTACAATGAGCAGTTCTTC
15	NA	TRBV20-1	TRBJ1-1	few	CSARPGGVKNTEAFF	TGCAGTGCTCGCCCGGGCGGGGTGAAGAACACTGAAGCTTTCTTT
17	TRBD2	TRBV3-1	TRBJ2-1	many	CASSEILGGRANNEQFF	TGTGCCAGCAGCGAGATTTTGGGCGGGAGGGCTAACAATGAGCAGTTCTTC
12	NA	TRBV28	TRBJ1-1	few	CASYVVATEAFF	TGTGCCAGCTATGTAGTGGCCACTGAAGCTTTCTTT
13	NA	TRBV6-5	TRBJ1-1	many	CASRLGLNTEAFF	TGTGCCAGCAGGCTCGGGTTGAACACTGAAGCTTTCTTT
15	NA	TRBV3-1	TRBJ2-3	many	CASRASYASTDTQYF	TGTGCCTCCAGGGCTAGCTACGCCAGCACAGATACGCAGTATTTT
13	NA	TRBV29-1	TRBJ2-1	many	CSVDGSVYNEQFF	TGCAGCGTTGACGGGAGTGTGTACAATGAGCAGTTCTTC
15	TRBD1	TRBV7-6	TRBJ2-7	many	CASSKRDRLYYEQYF	TGTGCCAGCAGCAAACGGGACAGGCTGTACTACGAGCAGTACTTC
15	NA	TRBV7-2	TRBJ2-1	many	CASSRNRGVINEQFF	TGTGCCAGCAGCCGAAACCGAGGGGTTATCAATGAGCAGTTCTTC
14	TRBD1	TRBV30	TRBJ1-2	NA	CACPPTGVLYGYTF	TGTGCCTGCCCCCCGACAGGGGTCCTCTATGGCTACACCTTC
10	NA	TRBV29-1	TRBJ2-7	few	CSVRDYEQYF	TGCAGCGTTAGGGACTACGAGCAGTACTTC
18	TRBD2	TRBV4-3	TRBJ2-1	NA	CASSQGLWTSGRYNEQFF	TGCGCCAGCAGCCAGGGATTATGGACTAGCGGGAGGTACAATGAGCAGTTCTTC
14	NA	TRBV5-5	TRBJ1-1	many	CASSLARSNTEAFF	TGTGCCAGCAGCTTGGCCAGATCGAACACTGAAGCTTTCTTT
15	NA	TRBV24-1	TRBJ2-1	many	CATSDGPVDYNEQFF	TGTGCCACCAGTGATGGGCCGGTCGATTACAATGAGCAGTTCTTC
17	NA	TRBV11-2	TRBJ2-3	medium-sized	CASSLDAGFTSTDTQYF	TGTGCCAGCAGCTTAGATGCCGGCTTCACTAGCACAGATACGCAGTATTTT
15	TRBD1	TRBV6-2/TRBV6-3	TRBJ2-7	few	CASRSRTGGSYEQYF	TGTGCCAGCCGATCGCGGACAGGGGGCTCCTACGAGCAGTACTTC
15	NA	TRBV12-3/TRBV12-4	TRBJ2-4	NA	CASSPPGAPKNIQYF	TGTGCCAGCAGTCCTCCCGGGGCCCCCAAAAACATTCAGTACTTC
14	NA	TRBV7-7	TRBJ2-7	many	CASSHYPGSYEQYF	TGTGCTAGCAGCCACTATCCTGGATCCTACGAGCAGTACTTC
14	NA	TRBV13	TRBJ2-1	many	CASSLGTGGSEQFF	TGTGCCAGCAGCTTAGGTACAGGAGGGTCTGAGCAGTTCTTC
13	NA	TRBV6-2/TRBV6-3	TRBJ2-2	many	CASSYRDTGELFF	TGTGCCAGCAGTTACAGGGACACCGGGGAGCTGTTTTTT
15	TRBD1	TRBV12-5	TRBJ2-5	NA	CASGLARQGMETQYF	TGTGCTAGTGGTTTGGCGAGACAGGGGATGGAGACCCAGTACTTC
19	NA	TRBV5-1	TRBJ2-1	NA	CASSLDPYSPLTSNNEQFF	TGCGCCAGCAGCTTGGACCCCTACTCCCCGCTTACTTCTAACAATGAGCAGTTCTTC
17	TRBD2	TRBV3-1	TRBJ2-7	many	CASSQDFGTSGLAEQYF	TGTGCCAGCAGCCAAGACTTTGGGACTAGCGGACTAGCCGAGCAGTACTTC
10	NA	TRBV7-9	TRBJ2-1	NA	CASRNNEQFF	TGTGCCAGCAGAAACAATGAGCAGTTCTTC
13	NA	TRBV2	TRBJ2-7	medium-sized	CASSDVRTYEQYF	TGTGCCAGCAGTGACGTCAGAACCTACGAGCAGTACTTC
15	TRBD2	TRBV11-2	TRBJ2-1	medium-sized	CASSQGLAGYNEQFF	TGTGCCAGCAGCCAAGGACTAGCGGGGTACAATGAGCAGTTCTTC
15	NA	TRBV10-3	TRBJ2-5	NA	CAIIHFLGTQETQYF	TGTGCCATCATTCATTTTTTAGGAACTCAAGAGACCCAGTACTTC
15	NA	TRBV30	TRBJ2-2	NA	CAWRRYGVNTGELFF	TGTGCCTGGAGGAGGTATGGGGTGAACACCGGGGAGCTGTTTTTT
14	NA	TRBV4-1	TRBJ2-7	many	CASSQQGTTYEQYF	TGCGCCAGCAGCCAACAGGGGACTACCTACGAGCAGTACTTC
16	NA	TRBV13	TRBJ1-2	few	CASSFMWSGANYGYTF	TGTGCCAGCAGCTTTATGTGGTCAGGAGCTAACTATGGCTACACCTTC
12	NA	TRBV4-3	TRBJ2-2	many	CASSSSGRELFF	TGCGCCAGCAGCTCCTCGGGCCGGGAGCTGTTTTTT
14	NA	TRBV28	TRBJ2-4	many	CAGRRGTAKNIQYF	TGTGCCGGACGACGGGGTACAGCCAAAAACATTCAGTACTTC
14	TRBD2	TRBV19	TRBJ2-5	many	CASRSSGSQETQYF	TGTGCCAGTAGGAGTAGCGGGAGCCAAGAGACCCAGTACTTC
16	TRBD2	TRBV9	TRBJ2-5	NA	CASSWGTSGKEETQYF	TGTGCCAGCAGCTGGGGGACTAGCGGGAAAGAGGAGACCCAGTACTTC
13	NA	TRBV4-2	TRBJ2-3	few	CASSQDWGDTQYF	TGTGCCAGCAGCCAAGATTGGGGGGATACGCAGTATTTT
14	NA	TRBV3-1	TRBJ2-2	many	CASSPLVNTGELFF	TGTGCCAGCAGCCCCCTCGTGAACACCGGGGAGCTGTTTTTT
16	TRBD1	TRBV7-9	TRBJ1-3	many	CASSWDSLPSGNTIYF	TGTGCCAGCAGCTGGGACAGCCTCCCCTCTGGAAACACCATTTATTTT
16	TRBD1	TRBV6-5	TRBJ2-7	many	CASSYKTGSAYYEQYF	TGTGCCAGCAGTTACAAGACAGGGTCCGCATATTACGAGCAGTACTTC
14	NA	TRBV7-9	TRBJ1-1	many	CASSAGRLNTEAFF	TGTGCCAGCAGCGCCGGACGGCTGAACACTGAAGCTTTCTTT
14	TRBD1	TRBV9	TRBJ1-2	few	CASSGGQGGNGYTF	TGTGCCAGCAGCGGTGGACAGGGGGGAAACGGCTACACCTTC
12	NA	TRBV2	TRBJ2-7	many	CASSEGVGEQYF	TGTGCCAGCAGTGAGGGGGTTGGCGAGCAGTACTTC
13	NA	TRBV11-2	TRBJ2-1	many	CASTPVSSDEQFF	TGTGCCAGCACCCCCGTCTCGTCCGATGAGCAGTTCTTC
14	NA	TRBV10-3	TRBJ2-7	few	CASQRSGMIYEQYF	TGTGCCTCCCAGAGGTCAGGGATGATCTACGAGCAGTACTTC
15	TRBD1	TRBV5-1	TRBJ2-3	many	CASSSDRAISDTQYF	TGCGCCAGCAGTTCCGACAGGGCCATTTCAGATACGCAGTATTTT
15	NA	TRBV6-5	TRBJ1-1	many	CASSYGAMKNTEAFF	TGTGCCAGCAGTTACGGGGCCATGAAGAACACTGAAGCTTTCTTT
14	NA	TRBV6-5	TRBJ1-2	NA	CASSYKRGDYGDTF	TGTGCCAGCAGTTACAAGCGAGGCGACTATGGCGACACCTTC
15	NA	TRBV5-1	TRBJ2-7	many	CASSLGVVGAYEQYF	TGCGCCAGCAGCTTGGGAGTCGTGGGGGCCTACGAGCAGTACTTC
14	NA	TRBV25-1	TRBJ2-1	NA	CASSESGWRNEQFF	TGTGCCAGCAGTGAATCTGGTTGGAGAAATGAGCAGTTCTTC
16	NA	TRBV4-3	TRBJ1-1	few	CASSQDRGALSTEAFF	TGCGCCAGCAGCCAAGATCGGGGGGCGCTCAGCACTGAAGCTTTCTTT